This T cell receptor (beta chain) was documented in a study of blood T cell repertoires in COVID-19. At the level of the study: T cells, B-cell-depleted T cells, or PBMCs provided the cDNA or gDNA that served as material.

Study processing details: Amplification from reference gene primers served as the basis for estimated nucleated cell counts. Data came from immunoSEQ multiplex PCR; TCRdb stores just in-frame clones and leaves some out. The V and J calls and clone size come from that table; D and trimming were worked out from the DNA. The sample carries some 150,000 clones, 80% to 90% recorded once. Germline trimming cut 5 bases from V and 9 bases from J; bases unmatched to any gene: 9. CDR1 SGHTA and CDR2 FQGNSA come from the germline V gene. The CDR3 runs 14 residues. V usage is TRBV7-2 and J usage is TRBJ2-1, with 8 bases identical to TRBD2. Sequencing input: peripheral blood. This TCR was recovered from a woman in her 70s with acute or convalescent COVID-19. The DNA for the CDR3 is TGTGCCAGCAGCGCCGGACTAGCCGCAACTGAGCAGTTCTTC. Residues: CASSAGLAATEQFF. Based on the CDR3 plus reference TRBV7-2 and TRBJ2-1, the full variable domain is GAGVSQSPSNKVTEKGKDVELRCDPISGHTALYWYRQSLGQGLEFLIYFQGNSAPDKSGLPSDRFSAERTGGSVSTLTIQRTQQEDSAVYLCASSAGLAATEQFFGPGTRLTVL.